The 18 T cell receptor beta chains in this list originate from one sample, sequenced in a study of T cell changes during pregnancy in multiple sclerosis. Clones were read by immunoSEQ multiplex PCR, and TCRdb kept only the in-frame ones, dropping some. Of about 40,000 clones listed, around 89% are singletons. The specimen comprised CD4+ T cells from peripheral blood mononuclear cells, sampled in the first trimester of pregnancy. All receptors come from a female donor with multiple sclerosis, enrolled in a pregnancy study.

The gene calls are TRBV30 and TRBJ1-6, with a weak D call TRBD1 (6 bases). Per germline, CDR1 GTSNPN and CDR2 SVGIG (reference sequence). V dropped 2 bases and J dropped 11 bases, with 13 bases sitting between them. The CDR3 runs 13 residues. CDR3 sequence reads: CAWSQRGAPPLHF. DNA for the CDR3: TGTGCCTGGAGTCAACGGGGGGCGCCACCCCTCCACTTT.

The V and J genes are TRBV11-2 and TRBJ1-1, with 8 positions matching TRBD1. V lost 4 bases and J lost 2; bases outside the gene matches: 6. CDR1 and CDR2 (germline): SGHAT, FQNNGV. CDR3 length equals 15 residues. CDR3 bases: TGTGCCAGCAGCTCGCCAGACAGGGGTAACACTGAAGCTTTCTTT. It is translated as CASSSPDRGNTEAFF.

DNA of the CDR3: TGTGCCAGCAGTGGTGGTACAGGGTCTAACACTGAAGCTTTCTTT. Translation: CASSGGTGSNTEAFF. The V call is TRBV6-1, the J call TRBJ1-1, with TRBD1 as a possible D gene (6 bases). Germline CDR1 reads MNHNS; CDR2 reads SASEGT. CDR3 length: 15 residues. V was pared by 4 bases and J by 2 bases, with 14 bases between.

The chain has TRBV9 and TRBJ2-1, with 9 bases matching TRBD2. The length of the CDR3 is 16 residues. The V and J ends lost 5 bases and 0 bases, in that order; junction bases with no gene match: 6. Looked up from germline, CDR1 is SGDLS and CDR2 is YYNGEE. The CDR3 DNA is TGTGCCAGCAGTTCGACTAGCGGCATCTCCTACAATGAGCAGTTCTTC. This sequence encodes CASSSTSGISYNEQFF.

The V gene is TRBV7-8, the J gene TRBJ1-2; TRBD1 matches 9 bases. The germline gives CDR1 SGHVS, CDR2 FQNEAQ. V dropped 1 base and J dropped 8; count of bases not matched to a gene: 8. The CDR3 runs to 15 residues. CDR3 DNA sequence: TGTGCCAGCAGCTTAGGAGGGACAGGGTTCGCAGGCTACACCTTC. This sequence encodes CASSLGGTGFAGYTF.

This rearrangement joins TRBV29-1 to TRBJ2-1, with D possibly being TRBD2 (6 bases). The V end lost 0 bases, the J end lost 3 bases, and 12 bases lay between the germline ends. The CDR3 has 15 amino acids. Germline CDR1 and CDR2: SQVTM and ANQGSEA. In DNA form, the CDR3 reads TGCAGCGTTGAAGATTTGCGGAGGGACTACAATGAGCAGTTCTTC. Translated: CSVEDLRRDYNEQFF.

CDR3 DNA: TGTGCCAGCAGTTACTCGTCAGGTCTGAATCAGCCCCAGCATTTT. Protein: CASSYSSGLNQPQHF. The rearrangement links TRBV6-5 to TRBJ1-5; D gene ambiguous. V lost 0 bases to trimming and J lost 4 bases, with 10 bases between them. The length of the CDR3 is 15 residues. In germline, CDR1 is MNHEY, CDR2 SVGAGI.

This chain links TRBV7-2 with TRBJ2-2; perhaps TRBD2 as D (6 bases). The CDR3 sequence is 14 residues long. Trimming removed 5 bases from V and 0 bases from J, with 7 bases in between. CDR1 and CDR2 from the germline V gene are SGHTA and FQGNSA. The CDR3 protein is CASSAGTNTGELFF. The CDR3 DNA reads as TGTGCCAGCAGCGCGGGAACGAACACCGGGGAGCTGTTTTTT. The full variable domain, in which reference TRBV7-2 and TRBJ2-2 provide the parts outside the CDR3, is GAGVSQSPSNKVTEKGKDVELRCDPISGHTALYWYRQSLGQGLEFLIYFQGNSAPDKSGLPSDRFSAERTGGSVSTLTIQRTQQEDSAVYLCASSAGTNTGELFFGEGSRLTVL.

A few counts support this clone. V is TRBV25-1 and J is TRBJ2-3; TRBD2 agrees at 11 bases. V was pared by 4 bases and J by 9 bases, with 3 bases of the junction left unmatched. Germline V CDR1 and CDR2: MGHDK, SYGVNS. The CDR3 consists of 13 residues. CDR3 sequence reads: CASSVAGGPTQYF. CDR3 in DNA: TGTGCCAGCAGTGTAGCGGGAGGGCCGACGCAGTATTTT.

The chain couples TRBV4-1 to TRBJ2-3, with 10 bases matching TRBD2. J gave up 3 bases and V 4 bases, and 10 bases lay outside the gene matches. The length of the CDR3 is 17 residues. Germline V gene lookup returns CDR1 MGHRA and CDR2 YSYEKL. The CDR3 DNA is TGCGCCAGCAGCCCACCTCCTGGACTAGCGGTAACAGATACGCAGTATTTT. It translates to CASSPPPGLAVTDTQYF.

The V call is TRBV4-2, the J call TRBJ1-2; D unresolved. V was shortened by 0 bases and J by 0 bases, with 5 bases between the two germline ends. The CDR3 spans 14 residues. Germline V gene sequence: CDR1 LGHNA, CDR2 YNFKEQ. The CDR3 DNA follows: TGTGCCAGCAGCCAAGACAGATCTAACTATGGCTACACCTTC. Amino acids: CASSQDRSNYGYTF.

V is TRBV20-1 and J is TRBJ1-1; D remains unclear. This CDR3 is 11 amino acids long. Trimming removed 6 bases at V and 1 base at J, with 6 bases between. The germline CDR1 and CDR2 sequences are DFQATT and SNEGSKA (reference sequence). The CDR3 DNA is TGCAGTGCCCGACAGAACACTGAAGCTTTCTTT. It yields the protein CSARQNTEAFF.

The chain's CDR3 is CAISQGNPYYGYTF. CDR3 bases: TGTGCCATCAGTCAGGGAAACCCTTACTATGGCTACACCTTC. This chain uses TRBV10-3 with TRBJ1-2; D may be TRBD1 (5 bases). Trimming removed 5 bases from V and 3 bases from J, with 13 bases in between. The length of the CDR3 is 14 residues. Germline assignment: CDR1 ENHRY and CDR2 SYGVKD.

The rearrangement links TRBV7-8 to TRBJ2-3, with D perhaps matching TRBD1 (7 bases). Trimming took 5 bases from V and 0 from J, leaving 15 bases between them. Germline CDR1 reads SGHVS; CDR2 reads FQNEAQ. This CDR3 has 16 amino acids. CDR3 nucleotides: TGTGCCAGCAGCAAAACCAGGGGGGTGAGCACAGATACGCAGTATTTT. Translation gives CASSKTRGVSTDTQYF.

V and J are TRBV19 and TRBJ1-1; D possibly corresponds to TRBD1 (5 bases). Deletions cut 6 bases from V and 5 bases from J, with 19 bases between. Germline V gene lookup returns CDR1 LNHDA and CDR2 SQIVND (reference sequence). The CDR3 totals 15 residues. CDR3 sequence reads: CASRTGPEILTEAFF. Written as DNA, the CDR3 is TGTGCCAGTAGAACAGGACCCGAGATTTTGACTGAAGCTTTCTTT.

The V and J genes are TRBV7-2 and TRBJ1-1, with TRBD1 matching 12 bases. Germline-derived CDR1 and CDR2 are SGHTA and FQGNSA. The CDR3 has 17 amino acids. J was trimmed by 3 bases and V by 5 bases; bases with no gene match: 10. The CDR3 DNA follows: TGTGCCAGCAGCCTTTCTAGCGGGACAGGGGGCTACACTGAAGCTTTCTTT. It translates to CASSLSSGTGGYTEAFF.

The chain joins TRBV25-1 to TRBJ1-2, with 7 bases fitting TRBD1. The junction had 5 bases not matched to a gene; V was cut back by 4 bases and J by 0 bases. The CDR3 has 15 residues. Per germline, CDR1 MGHDK and CDR2 SYGVNS. The CDR3 protein is CASSASGQANYGYTF. The DNA for the CDR3 is TGTGCCAGCAGTGCGTCCGGACAGGCTAACTATGGCTACACCTTC.

CDR3 loop: CAWSVRQDYGYTF. As DNA, the CDR3 is TGTGCCTGGAGTGTACGACAGGACTATGGCTACACCTTC. The V and J genes are TRBV30 and TRBJ1-2, with D tentatively TRBD1 (6 bases). Germline CDR1 GTSNPN, CDR2 SVGIG (reference sequence). The CDR3 is 13 amino acids. V gave up 0 bases and J gave up 3 bases, with 8 bases separating them.